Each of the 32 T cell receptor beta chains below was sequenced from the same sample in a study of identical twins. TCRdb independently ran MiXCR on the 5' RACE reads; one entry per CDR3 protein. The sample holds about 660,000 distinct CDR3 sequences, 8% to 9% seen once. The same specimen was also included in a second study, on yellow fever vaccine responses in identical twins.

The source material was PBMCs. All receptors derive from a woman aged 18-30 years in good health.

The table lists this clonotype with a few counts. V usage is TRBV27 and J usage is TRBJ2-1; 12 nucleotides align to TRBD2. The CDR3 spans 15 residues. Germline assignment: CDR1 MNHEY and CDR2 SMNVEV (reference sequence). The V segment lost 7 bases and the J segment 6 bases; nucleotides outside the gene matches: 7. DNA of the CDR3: TGTGCCAGCACCCCAGGACTAGCGGGATCCAATGAGCAGTTCTTC. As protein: CASTPGLAGSNEQFF.

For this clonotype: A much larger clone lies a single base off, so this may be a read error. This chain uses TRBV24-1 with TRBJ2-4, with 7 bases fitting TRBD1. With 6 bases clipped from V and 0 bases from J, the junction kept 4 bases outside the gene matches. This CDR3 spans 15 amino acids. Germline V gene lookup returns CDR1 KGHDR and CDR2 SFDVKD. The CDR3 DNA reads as TGTGCCACCAGTCCGGGACAGCTAGCCAAAAACATTCAGTACTTC. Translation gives CATSPGQLAKNIQYF.

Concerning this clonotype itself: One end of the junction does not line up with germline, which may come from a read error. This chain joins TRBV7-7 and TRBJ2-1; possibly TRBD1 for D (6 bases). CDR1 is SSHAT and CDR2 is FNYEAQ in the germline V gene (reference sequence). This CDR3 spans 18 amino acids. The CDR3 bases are TGTGCCCGCAGTCTATATCAGGGGACGATAAGGTCCTACAATGAGCAGTTCTTC. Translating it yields CARSLYQGTIRSYNEQFF.

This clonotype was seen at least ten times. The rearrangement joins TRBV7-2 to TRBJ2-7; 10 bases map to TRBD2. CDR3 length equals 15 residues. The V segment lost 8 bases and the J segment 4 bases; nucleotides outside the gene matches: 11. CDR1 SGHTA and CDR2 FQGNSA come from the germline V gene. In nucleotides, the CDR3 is TGTGCCAGCGGACCCCTAGCGGGAGATGGTTACGAGCAGTACTTC. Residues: CASGPLAGDGYEQYF.

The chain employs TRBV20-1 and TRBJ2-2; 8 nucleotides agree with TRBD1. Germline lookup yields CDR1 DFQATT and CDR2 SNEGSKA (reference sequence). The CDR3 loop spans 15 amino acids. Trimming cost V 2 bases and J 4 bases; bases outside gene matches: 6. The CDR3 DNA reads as TGCAGTGCTAGACCCCAGGGGGCCGGCACCGGGGAGCTGTTTTTT. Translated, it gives CSARPQGAGTGELFF.

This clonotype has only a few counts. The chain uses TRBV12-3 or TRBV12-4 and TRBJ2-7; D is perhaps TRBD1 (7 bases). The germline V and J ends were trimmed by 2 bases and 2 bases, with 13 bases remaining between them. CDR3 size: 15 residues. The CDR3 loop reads CASSLLPGGTYEQYF. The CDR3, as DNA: TGTGCCAGCAGTTTACTCCCAGGGGGGACCTACGAGCAGTACTTC.

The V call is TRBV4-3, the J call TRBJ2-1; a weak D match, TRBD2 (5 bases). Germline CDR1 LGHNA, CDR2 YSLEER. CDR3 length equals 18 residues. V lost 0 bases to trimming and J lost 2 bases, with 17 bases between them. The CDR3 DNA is TGCGCCAGCAGCCAAGATACAGTGGGGAGTAGCCCCTACAATGAGCAGTTCTTC. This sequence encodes CASSQDTVGSSPYNEQFF.

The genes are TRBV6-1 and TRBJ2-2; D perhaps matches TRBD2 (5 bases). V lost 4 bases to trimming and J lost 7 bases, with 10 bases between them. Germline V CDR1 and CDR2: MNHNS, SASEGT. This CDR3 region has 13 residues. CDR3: CASSAYRGGELFF. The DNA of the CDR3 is TGTGCCAGCAGTGCGTACCGGGGCGGGGAGCTGTTTTTT.

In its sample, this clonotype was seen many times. CDR3 DNA: TGCAGTGCTAGAGTCTCCCTAGCGGGGGGATACAATGAGCAGTTCTTC. This codes for CSARVSLAGGYNEQFF. This chain joins TRBV20-1 and TRBJ2-1; 11 positions agree with TRBD2. After removal of 1 base from V and 4 bases from J, the junction contained 6 bases not matched to a gene. Germline CDR1 DFQATT, CDR2 SNEGSKA (reference sequence). This CDR3 has 16 residues.

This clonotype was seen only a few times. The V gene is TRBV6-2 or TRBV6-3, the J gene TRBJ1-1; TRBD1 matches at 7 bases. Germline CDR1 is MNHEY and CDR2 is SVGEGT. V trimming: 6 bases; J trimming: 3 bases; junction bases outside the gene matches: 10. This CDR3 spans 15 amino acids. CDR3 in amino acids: CASRNAGGGDTEAFF. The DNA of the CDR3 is TGTGCCAGCAGGAACGCAGGGGGTGGTGACACTGAAGCTTTCTTT.

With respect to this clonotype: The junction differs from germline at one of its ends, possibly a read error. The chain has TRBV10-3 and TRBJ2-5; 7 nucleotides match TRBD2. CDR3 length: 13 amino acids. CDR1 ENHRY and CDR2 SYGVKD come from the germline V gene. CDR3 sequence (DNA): TGTGCCATCAGGGAGTTTAGCGGGGAGACCCAGTACTTC. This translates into CAIREFSGETQYF.

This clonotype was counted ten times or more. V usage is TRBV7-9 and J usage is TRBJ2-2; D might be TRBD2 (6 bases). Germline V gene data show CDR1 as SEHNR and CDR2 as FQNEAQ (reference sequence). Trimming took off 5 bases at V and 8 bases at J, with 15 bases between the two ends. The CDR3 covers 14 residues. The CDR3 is CASSPPEGPGELFF. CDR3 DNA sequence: TGTGCCAGCAGCCCCCCGGAGGGCCCTGGGGAGCTGTTTTTT.

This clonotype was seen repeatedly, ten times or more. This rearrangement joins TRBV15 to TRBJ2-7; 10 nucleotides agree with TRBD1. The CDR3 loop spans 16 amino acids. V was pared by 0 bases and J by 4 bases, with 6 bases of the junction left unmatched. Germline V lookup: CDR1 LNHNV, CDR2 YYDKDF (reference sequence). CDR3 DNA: TGTGCCACCAGCAGAGATCTAAGGGACAGGGGTTACGAGCAGTACTTC. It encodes CATSRDLRDRGYEQYF.

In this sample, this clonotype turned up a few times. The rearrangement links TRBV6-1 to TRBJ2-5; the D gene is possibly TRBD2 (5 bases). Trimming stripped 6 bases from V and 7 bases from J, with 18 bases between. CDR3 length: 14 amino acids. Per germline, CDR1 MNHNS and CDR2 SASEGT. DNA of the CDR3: TGTGCCAGCAGCATGGAGGCTAGTGAGGCGACCCAGTACTTC. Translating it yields CASSMEASEATQYF.

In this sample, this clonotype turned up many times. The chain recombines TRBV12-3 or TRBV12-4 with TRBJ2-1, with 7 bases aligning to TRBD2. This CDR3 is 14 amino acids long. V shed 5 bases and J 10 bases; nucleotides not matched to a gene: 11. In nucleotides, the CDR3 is TGTGCCAGCAGTCTTTCACCGGGACTACTGGAGCAGTTCTTC. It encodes CASSLSPGLLEQFF.

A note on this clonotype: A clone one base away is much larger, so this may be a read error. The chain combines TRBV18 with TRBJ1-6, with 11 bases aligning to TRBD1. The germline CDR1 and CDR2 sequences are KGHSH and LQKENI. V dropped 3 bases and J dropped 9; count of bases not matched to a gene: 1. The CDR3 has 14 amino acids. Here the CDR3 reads CASSPGQGASPLHF. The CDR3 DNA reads TGTGCCAGCTCACCCGGACAGGGGGCTTCACCCCTCCACTTT. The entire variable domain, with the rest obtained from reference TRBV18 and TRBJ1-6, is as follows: NAGVMQNPRHLVRRRGQEARLRCSPMKGHSHVYWYRQLPEEGLKFMVYLQKENIIDESGMPKERFSAEFPKEGPSILRIQQVVRGDSAAYFCASSPGQGASPLHFGNGTRLTVT.

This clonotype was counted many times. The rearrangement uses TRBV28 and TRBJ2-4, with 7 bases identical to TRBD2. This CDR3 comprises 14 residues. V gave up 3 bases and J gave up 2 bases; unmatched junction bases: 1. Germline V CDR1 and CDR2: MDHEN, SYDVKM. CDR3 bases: TGTGCCAGCAGTTTCGGGGGGTCCAAAAACATTCAGTACTTC. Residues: CASSFGGSKNIQYF.

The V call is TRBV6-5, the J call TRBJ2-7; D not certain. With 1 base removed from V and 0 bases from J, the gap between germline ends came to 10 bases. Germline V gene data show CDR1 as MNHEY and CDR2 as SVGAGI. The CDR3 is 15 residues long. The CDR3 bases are TGTGCCAGCAGTTACTTGGACGGAAGCTCCTACGAGCAGTACTTC. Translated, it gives CASSYLDGSSYEQYF.

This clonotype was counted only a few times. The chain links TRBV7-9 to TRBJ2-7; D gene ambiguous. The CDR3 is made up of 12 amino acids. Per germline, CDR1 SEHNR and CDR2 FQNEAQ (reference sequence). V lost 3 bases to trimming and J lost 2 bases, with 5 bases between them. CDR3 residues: CASSFEAYEQYF. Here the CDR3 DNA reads TGTGCCAGCAGCTTCGAAGCCTACGAGCAGTACTTC. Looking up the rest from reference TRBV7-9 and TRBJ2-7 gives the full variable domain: DTGVSQNPRHKITKRGQNVTFRCDPISEHNRLYWYRQTLGQGPEFLTYFQNEAQLEKSRLLSDRFSAERPKGSFSTLEIQRTEQGDSAMYLCASSFEAYEQYFGPGTRLTVT.

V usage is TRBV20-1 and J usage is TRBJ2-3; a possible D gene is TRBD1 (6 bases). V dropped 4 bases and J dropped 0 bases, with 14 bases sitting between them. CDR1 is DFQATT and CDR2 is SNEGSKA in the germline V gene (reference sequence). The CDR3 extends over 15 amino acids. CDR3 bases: TGCAGTGCTAAAAGGACAGAAGCTAGCACAGATACGCAGTATTTT. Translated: CSAKRTEASTDTQYF.

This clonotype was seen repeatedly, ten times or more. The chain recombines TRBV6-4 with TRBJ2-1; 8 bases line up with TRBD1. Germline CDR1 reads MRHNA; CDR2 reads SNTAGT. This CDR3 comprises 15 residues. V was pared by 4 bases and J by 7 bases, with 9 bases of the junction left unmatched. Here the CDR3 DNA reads TGTGCCAGCAGTGGGGGACAGGCGTCAGCTAATGAGCAGTTCTTC. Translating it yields CASSGGQASANEQFF.

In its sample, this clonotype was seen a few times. The CDR3 bases are TGTGCCAGCAGCCCCCGCGACTTGGGACAGGGCATAGACATTCAGTACTTC. Translation: CASSPRDLGQGIDIQYF. This chain connects TRBV9 to TRBJ2-4, with 9 bases matching TRBD1. The CDR3 has 17 residues. Germline CDR1 and CDR2: SGDLS and YYNGEE. V lost 4 bases and J lost 8; bases outside the gene matches: 16. The full variable domain, completed using reference TRBV9 and TRBJ2-4, is DSGVTQTPKHLITATGQRVTLRCSPRSGDLSVYWYQQSLDQGLQFLIQYYNGEERAKGNILERFSAQQFPDLHSELNLSSLELGDSALYFCASSPRDLGQGIDIQYFGAGTRLSVL.

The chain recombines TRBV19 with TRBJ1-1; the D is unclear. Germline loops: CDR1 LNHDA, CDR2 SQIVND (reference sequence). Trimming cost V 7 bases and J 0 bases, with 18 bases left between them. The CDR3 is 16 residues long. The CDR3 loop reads CASTPNSLLMNTEAFF. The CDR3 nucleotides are TGTGCCAGTACCCCCAACAGCCTCCTGATGAACACTGAAGCTTTCTTT.

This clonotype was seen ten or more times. The CDR3 is CASSPTVGGSDRGLYEQYF. The CDR3 nucleotides are TGTGCCAGCTCACCAACGGTCGGGGGATCGGACAGGGGGCTTTACGAGCAGTACTTC. The chain recombines TRBV18 with TRBJ2-7, with 11 bases that match TRBD1. The CDR3 covers 19 residues. After removal of 2 bases from V and 4 bases from J, the junction contained 16 bases not matched to a gene. Per germline, CDR1 KGHSH and CDR2 LQKENI.

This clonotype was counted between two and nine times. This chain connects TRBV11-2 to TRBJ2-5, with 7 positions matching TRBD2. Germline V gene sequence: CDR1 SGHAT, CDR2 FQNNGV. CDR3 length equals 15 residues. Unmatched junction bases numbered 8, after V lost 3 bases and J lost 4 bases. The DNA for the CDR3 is TGTGCCAGCAGCTTGGCCGGGACTACTGGAGAGACCCAGTACTTC. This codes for CASSLAGTTGETQYF.

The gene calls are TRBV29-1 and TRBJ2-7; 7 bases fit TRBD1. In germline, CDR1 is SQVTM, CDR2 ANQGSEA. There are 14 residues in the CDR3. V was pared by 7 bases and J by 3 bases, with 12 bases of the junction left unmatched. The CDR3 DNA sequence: TGCAGCGCTAATACAGGGGTGTCGGGCTACGAGCAGTACTTC. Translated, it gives CSANTGVSGYEQYF.

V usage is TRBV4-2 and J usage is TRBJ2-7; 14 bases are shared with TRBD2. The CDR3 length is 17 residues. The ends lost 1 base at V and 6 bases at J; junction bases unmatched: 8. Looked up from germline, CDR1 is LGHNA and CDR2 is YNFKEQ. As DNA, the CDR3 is TGTGCCAGCAGCCAAGTCCCCGGGACTAGCGGGAGCCCCGAGCAGTACTTC. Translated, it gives CASSQVPGTSGSPEQYF.

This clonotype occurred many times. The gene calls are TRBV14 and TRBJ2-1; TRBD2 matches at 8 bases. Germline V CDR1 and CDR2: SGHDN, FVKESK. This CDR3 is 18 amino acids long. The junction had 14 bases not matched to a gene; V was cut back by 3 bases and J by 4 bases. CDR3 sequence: CASSQGSLAGSLYNEQFF. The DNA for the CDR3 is TGTGCCAGCAGCCAGGGTTCCTTAGCGGGGTCGCTATACAATGAGCAGTTCTTC. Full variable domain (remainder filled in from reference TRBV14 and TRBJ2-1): EAGVTQFPSHSVIEKGQTVTLRCDPISGHDNLYWYRRVMGKEIKFLLHFVKESKQDESGMPNNRFLAERTGGTYSTLKVQPAELEDSGVYFCASSQGSLAGSLYNEQFFGPGTRLTVL.

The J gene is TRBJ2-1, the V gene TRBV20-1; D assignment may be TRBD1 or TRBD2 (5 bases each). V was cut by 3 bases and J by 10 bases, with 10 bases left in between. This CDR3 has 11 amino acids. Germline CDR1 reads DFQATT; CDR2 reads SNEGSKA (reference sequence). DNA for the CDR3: TGCAGTGCTAGGAGGGGAACCGAGCAGTTCTTC. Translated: CSARRGTEQFF.

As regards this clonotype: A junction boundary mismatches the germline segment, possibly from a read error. CDR3 DNA: TGTGCCAGCAGCTTGGCAGTGGTTCGCACAGATACGCTGTATTTT. It yields the protein CASSLAVVRTDTLYF. The chain combines TRBV5-5 with TRBJ2-3; D is undetermined. The length of the CDR3 is 15 residues. Per the germline V gene, CDR1 is SGHKS and CDR2 is YYEKEE (reference sequence).

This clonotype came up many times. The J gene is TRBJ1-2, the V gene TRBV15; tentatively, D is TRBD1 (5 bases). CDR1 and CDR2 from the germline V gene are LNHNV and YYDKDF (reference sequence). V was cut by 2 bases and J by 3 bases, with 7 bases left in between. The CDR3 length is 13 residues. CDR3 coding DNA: TGTGCCACCAGCAGACAGGGATACTATGGCTACACCTTC. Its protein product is CATSRQGYYGYTF.

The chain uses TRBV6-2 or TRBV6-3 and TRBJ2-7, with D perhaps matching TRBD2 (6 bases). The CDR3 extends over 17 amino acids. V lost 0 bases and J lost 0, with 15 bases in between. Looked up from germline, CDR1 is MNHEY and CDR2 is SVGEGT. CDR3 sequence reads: CASSYSASVALSYEQYF. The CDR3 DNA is TGTGCCAGCAGTTACTCGGCTAGCGTAGCCCTCTCCTACGAGCAGTACTTC.